This T cell receptor (beta chain) is drawn from a study of blood T cell repertoires in COVID-19. Germline assignment: CDR1 MNHEY and CDR2 SVGAGI. The CDR3 loop spans 13 amino acids. V trimming: 8 bases; J trimming: 1 base; junction bases outside the gene matches: 4. Assay used: immunoSEQ multiplex PCR; TCRdb lists only in-frame clones, some missing. The data contain 160,000 or so clones, 87% of them seen just once; the ten biggest clones take up just under 4%. What was sequenced was peripheral blood. The chain links TRBV6-5 to TRBJ1-1; 7 bases agree with TRBD1. The sequence derives from a woman aged 60-75 years who had recovered from COVID-19. This CDR3 is CASYRGRNTEAFF. Here the CDR3 DNA reads TGTGCCAGCTACAGGGGCCGGAACACTGAAGCTTTCTTT.